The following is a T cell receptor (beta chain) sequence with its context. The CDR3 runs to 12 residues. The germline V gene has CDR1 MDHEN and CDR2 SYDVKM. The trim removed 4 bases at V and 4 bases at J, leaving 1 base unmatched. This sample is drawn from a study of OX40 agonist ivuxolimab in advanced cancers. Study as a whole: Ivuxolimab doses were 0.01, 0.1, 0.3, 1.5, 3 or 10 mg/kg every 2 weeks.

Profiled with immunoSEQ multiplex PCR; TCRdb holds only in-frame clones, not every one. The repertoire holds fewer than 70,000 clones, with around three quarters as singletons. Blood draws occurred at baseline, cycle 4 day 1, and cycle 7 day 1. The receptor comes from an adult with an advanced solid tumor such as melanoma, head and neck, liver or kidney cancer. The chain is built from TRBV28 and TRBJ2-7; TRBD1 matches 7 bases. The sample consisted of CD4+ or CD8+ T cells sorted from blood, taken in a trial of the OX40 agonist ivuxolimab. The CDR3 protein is CASSSGGYEQYF. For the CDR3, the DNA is TGTGCCAGCAGTTCAGGGGGTTACGAGCAGTACTTC. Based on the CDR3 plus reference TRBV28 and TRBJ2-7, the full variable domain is DVKVTQSSRYLVKRTGEKVFLECVQDMDHENMFWYRQDPGLGLRLIYFSYDVKMKEKGDIPEGYSVSREKKERFSLILESASTNQTSMYLCASSSGGYEQYFGPGTRLTVT.